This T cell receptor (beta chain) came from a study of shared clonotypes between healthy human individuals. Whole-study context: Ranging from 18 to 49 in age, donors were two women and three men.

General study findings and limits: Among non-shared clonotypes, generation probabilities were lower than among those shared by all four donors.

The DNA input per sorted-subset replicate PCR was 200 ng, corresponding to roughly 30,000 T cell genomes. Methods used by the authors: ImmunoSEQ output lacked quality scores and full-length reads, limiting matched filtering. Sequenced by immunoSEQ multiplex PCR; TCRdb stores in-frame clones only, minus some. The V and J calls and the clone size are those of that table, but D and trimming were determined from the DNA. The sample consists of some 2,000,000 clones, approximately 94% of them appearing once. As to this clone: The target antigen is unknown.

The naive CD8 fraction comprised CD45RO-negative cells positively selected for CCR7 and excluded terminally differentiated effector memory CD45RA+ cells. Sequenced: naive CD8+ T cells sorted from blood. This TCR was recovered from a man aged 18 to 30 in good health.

In nucleotides, the CDR3 is TGTGCCAGCAGCGTAGAGGCAGTATCCAATGAGCAGTTCTTC. This encodes CASSVEAVSNEQFF. The genes are TRBV9 and TRBJ2-1, with unresolved D. Trimming took 0 bases from V and 6 from J, leaving 10 bases between them. The CDR3 loop spans 14 amino acids. Germline V lookup: CDR1 SGDLS, CDR2 YYNGEE.